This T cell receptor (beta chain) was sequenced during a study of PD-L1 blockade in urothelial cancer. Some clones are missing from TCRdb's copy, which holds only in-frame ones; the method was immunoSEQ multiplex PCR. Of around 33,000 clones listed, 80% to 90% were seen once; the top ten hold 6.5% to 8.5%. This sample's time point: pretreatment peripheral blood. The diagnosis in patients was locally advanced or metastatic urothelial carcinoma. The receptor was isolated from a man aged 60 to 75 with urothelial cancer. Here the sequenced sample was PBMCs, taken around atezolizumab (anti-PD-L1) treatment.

CDR3 residues: CASSPRALASGGNTQYF. The CDR3 bases are TGTGCCAGCAGCCCTCGGGCCCTTGCTAGCGGGGGGAATACGCAGTATTTT. The gene calls are TRBV11-3 and TRBJ2-3; TRBD2 aligns across 11 bases. The V segment lost 5 bases and the J segment 7 bases; nucleotides outside the gene matches: 14. Germline V gene data show CDR1 as SGHNT and CDR2 as YENEEA. The CDR3 contains 17 residues.